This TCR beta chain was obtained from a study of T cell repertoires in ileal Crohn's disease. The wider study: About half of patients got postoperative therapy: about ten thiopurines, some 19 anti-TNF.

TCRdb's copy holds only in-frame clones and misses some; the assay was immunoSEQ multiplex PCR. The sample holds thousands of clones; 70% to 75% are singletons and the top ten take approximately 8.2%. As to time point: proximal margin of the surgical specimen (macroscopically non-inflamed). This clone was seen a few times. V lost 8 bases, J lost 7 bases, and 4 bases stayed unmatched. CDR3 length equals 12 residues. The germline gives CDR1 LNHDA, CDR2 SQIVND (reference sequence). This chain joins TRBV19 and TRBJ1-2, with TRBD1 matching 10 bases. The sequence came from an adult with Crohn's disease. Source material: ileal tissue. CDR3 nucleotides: TGTGCCAGTGGGGACAGGGGCAGTGGCTACACCTTC. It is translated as CASGDRGSGYTF.